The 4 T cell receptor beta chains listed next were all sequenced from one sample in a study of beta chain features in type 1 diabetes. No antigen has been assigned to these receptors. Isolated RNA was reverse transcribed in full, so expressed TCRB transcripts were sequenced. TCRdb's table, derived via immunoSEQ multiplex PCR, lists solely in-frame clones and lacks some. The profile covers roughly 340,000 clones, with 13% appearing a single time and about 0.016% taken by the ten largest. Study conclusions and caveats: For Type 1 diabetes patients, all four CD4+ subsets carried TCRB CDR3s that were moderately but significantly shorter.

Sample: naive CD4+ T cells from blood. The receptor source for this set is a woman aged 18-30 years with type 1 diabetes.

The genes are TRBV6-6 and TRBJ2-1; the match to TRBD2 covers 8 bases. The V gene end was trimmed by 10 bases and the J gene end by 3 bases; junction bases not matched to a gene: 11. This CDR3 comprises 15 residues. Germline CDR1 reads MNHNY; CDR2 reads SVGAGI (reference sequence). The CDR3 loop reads CATRDLAGFYNEQFF. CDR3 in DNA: TGTGCCACGAGAGACTTAGCGGGATTCTACAATGAGCAGTTCTTC.

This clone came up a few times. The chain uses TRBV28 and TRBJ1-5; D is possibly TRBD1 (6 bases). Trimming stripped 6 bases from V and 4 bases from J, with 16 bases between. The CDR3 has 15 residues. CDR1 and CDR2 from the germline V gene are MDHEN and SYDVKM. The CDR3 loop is CASSSAGAPNQPQHF. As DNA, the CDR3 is TGTGCCAGCAGCTCTGCAGGGGCCCCAAATCAGCCCCAGCATTTT.

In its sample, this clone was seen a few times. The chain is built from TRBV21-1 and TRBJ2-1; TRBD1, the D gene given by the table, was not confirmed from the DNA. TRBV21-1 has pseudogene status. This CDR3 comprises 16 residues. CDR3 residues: CASSTPGLFSYNEQFF. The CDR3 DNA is TGTGCCAGCAGCACTCCAGGTCTGTTTTCCTACAATGAGCAGTTCTTC.

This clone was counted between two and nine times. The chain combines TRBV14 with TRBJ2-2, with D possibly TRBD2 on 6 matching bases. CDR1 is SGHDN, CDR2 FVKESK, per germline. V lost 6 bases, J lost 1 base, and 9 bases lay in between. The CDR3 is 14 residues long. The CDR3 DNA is TGTGCCAGCAGGGACGGGAGGAACACCGGGGAGCTGTTTTTT. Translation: CASRDGRNTGELFF.